The 22 T cell receptor beta chains given below trace back to one sample, sequenced in a study of blood T cell repertoires in COVID-19. Here immunoSEQ multiplex PCR was the method, and the copy in TCRdb shows in-frame clones only, minus some. The sample lists 150,000 or so clones, 80% to 90% occurring once. Sequenced sample: peripheral blood. The receptors originated from a man aged 55 to 70 with acute or convalescent COVID-19.

This clone was picked up a small number of times. The chain recombines TRBV7-2 with TRBJ2-7, with TRBD2 matching 7 bases. The CDR3 spans 14 residues. The germline gives CDR1 SGHTA, CDR2 FQGNSA. After removal of 5 bases from V and 2 bases from J, the junction contained 6 bases not matched to a gene. CDR3 in amino acids: CASSPTSATYEQYF. The CDR3 bases are TGTGCCAGCAGCCCCACTAGCGCAACCTACGAGCAGTACTTC.

This chain uses TRBV6-6 with TRBJ2-7, with TRBD1 matching over 7 bases. V trimming: 10 bases; J trimming: 2 bases; junction bases outside the gene matches: 8. CDR3 length: 13 amino acids. CDR1 MNHNY and CDR2 SVGAGI come from the germline V gene (reference sequence). As DNA, the CDR3 is TGTGCCACCCAGGGACAGTTCACCTACGAGCAGTACTTC. Protein sequence: CATQGQFTYEQYF.

The rearrangement links TRBV5-1 to TRBJ2-7; 10 nucleotides align to TRBD2. The J segment lost 6 bases and the V segment lost 7 bases, leaving 13 bases of the junction unmatched. The CDR3 sequence is 15 residues long. Germline lookup yields CDR1 SGHRS and CDR2 YFSETQ. The CDR3 loop reads CASSPLAGEGREQYF. CDR3 nucleotide sequence: TGCGCCAGCTCCCCTCTAGCGGGAGAAGGTCGCGAGCAGTACTTC.

This clone was found once. The V gene is TRBV6-5, the J gene TRBJ2-3, with 7 bases lining up with TRBD1. The CDR3 length is 15 residues. Germline V CDR1 and CDR2: MNHEY, SVGAGI. V was clipped by 2 bases and J by 4 bases; unmatched bases: 6. In DNA form, the CDR3 reads TGTGCCAGCAGTTACCGACAGGGAGACGCAGATACGCAGTATTTT. Its translation: CASSYRQGDADTQYF.

The chain carries TRBV12-3 or TRBV12-4 and TRBJ1-5, with D uncertain. V gave up 1 base and J gave up 7 bases, with 5 bases separating them. The CDR3 is 12 residues long. The CDR3 region is CASSLVGQPQHF. The DNA for the CDR3 is TGTGCCAGCAGTTTAGTGGGCCAGCCCCAGCATTTT.

The gene calls are TRBV3-1 (or the pseudogene TRBV3-2) and TRBJ2-1; TRBD2 is a possible D gene (6 bases). Germline CDR1 and CDR2: LGHDT and YNNKEL (reference sequence). The CDR3 is 16 amino acids. The germline V and J ends were trimmed by 3 bases and 1 base, with 13 bases remaining between them. This CDR3 is CASSHREKGSYNEQFF. In DNA form, the CDR3 reads TGTGCCAGCAGCCATCGGGAGAAGGGGTCCTACAATGAGCAGTTCTTC.

The chain couples TRBV11-2 to TRBJ1-5, with 10 positions matching TRBD1. With 5 bases clipped from V and 4 bases from J, the junction kept 5 bases outside the gene matches. The CDR3 spans 15 residues. Germline CDR1 and CDR2: SGHAT and FQNNGV. Here the CDR3 DNA reads TGTGCCAGCAGCCCGGGACAGGGGATAAATCAGCCCCAGCATTTT. This translates into CASSPGQGINQPQHF.

The chain is built from TRBV7-9 and TRBJ1-2; TRBD1 matches 11 bases. This CDR3 is built from 15 residues. Germline values: CDR1 SEHNR, CDR2 FQNEAQ (reference sequence). With V trimmed by 1 base and J by 4 bases, 2 bases remained unmatched. DNA of the CDR3: TGTGCCAGCAGCTTAGGGACAGGGGGCGGCTATGGCTACACCTTC. As protein: CASSLGTGGGYGYTF.

The chain recombines TRBV5-1 with TRBJ1-4; D gene uncertain. The V end was cut by 0 bases, the J end by 6 bases, with 15 bases between. CDR1 and CDR2 from the germline V gene are SGHRS and YFSETQ. The CDR3 totals 16 residues. The DNA for the CDR3 is TGCGCCAGCAGCTTGGGACCGAGGAGCCTATATGAAAAACTGTTTTTT. Amino acids: CASSLGPRSLYEKLFF.

The chain carries TRBV27 and TRBJ1-1; no reliable D call. V was trimmed by 5 bases and J by 1 base, leaving 11 bases between them. Per the germline V gene, CDR1 is MNHEY and CDR2 is SMNVEV (reference sequence). This CDR3 is built from 14 residues. CDR3 bases: TGTGCCAGCAGTCCTTATGGAGGGAACACTGAAGCTTTCTTT. Translation: CASSPYGGNTEAFF.

The chain is built from TRBV6-1 and TRBJ2-7, with 7 bases identical to TRBD2. Per germline, CDR1 MNHNS and CDR2 SASEGT. The CDR3 has 14 amino acids. The junction had 4 bases not matched to a gene; V was cut back by 2 bases and J by 3 bases. CDR3 bases: TGTGCCAGCAGTGAACGGGGAGGGAGCTACGAGCAGTACTTC. This encodes CASSERGGSYEQYF.

The chain couples TRBV30 to TRBJ2-7; 7 bases agree with TRBD2. The germline V gene has CDR1 GTSNPN and CDR2 SVGIG (reference sequence). V shed 4 bases, J shed 7 bases, and the junction held 4 bases outside the gene matches. CDR3 length: 11 amino acids. The CDR3 bases are TGTGCCTGGAACTGGGGGGGGGAGCAGTACTTC. It yields the protein CAWNWGGEQYF.

V usage is TRBV12-3 or TRBV12-4 and J usage is TRBJ2-7, with D perhaps TRBD1 (7 bases). The CDR3 covers 13 residues. Trimming shortened V by 10 bases and J by 0 bases, and 13 bases separated the two germline ends. The CDR3 DNA reads as TGTGCCATTGCAGGGGGGAACTCCTACGAGCAGTACTTC. Translated: CAIAGGNSYEQYF.

The V call is TRBV7-9, the J call TRBJ2-3; perhaps TRBD2 as D (6 bases). The CDR3 has 15 residues. Germline V gene data show CDR1 as SEHNR and CDR2 as FQNEAQ (reference sequence). Trimming left V 6 bases short and J 2 bases short, with 15 bases between. The CDR3 is CASRSGESNTDTQYF. The CDR3 nucleotides are TGTGCCAGCAGATCGGGAGAGTCAAACACAGATACGCAGTATTTT.

The V gene is TRBV2, the J gene TRBJ1-2; TRBD1 aligns across 9 bases. The V segment lost 5 bases and the J segment 5 bases; nucleotides outside the gene matches: 9. CDR1 is SNHLY and CDR2 is FYNNEI in the germline V gene. The CDR3 spans 15 residues. CDR3 DNA sequence: TGTGCCAGCAGTCCTCGACAGGGGGGCCGGTATGGCTACACCTTC. Residues: CASSPRQGGRYGYTF. Looking up the rest from reference TRBV2 and TRBJ1-2 gives the full variable domain: EPEVTQTPSHQVTQMGQEVILRCVPISNHLYFYWYRQILGQKVEFLVSFYNNEISEKSEIFDDQFSVERPDGSNFTLKIRSTKLEDSAMYFCASSPRQGGRYGYTFGSGTRLTVV.

A single count supports this clone. V gene TRBV7-3 combines with J gene TRBJ2-7, with 7 bases fitting TRBD1. The J segment lost 2 bases and the V segment lost 3 bases, leaving 7 bases of the junction unmatched. The V gene's germline CDR1 is SGHTA and CDR2 FQGTGA. The CDR3 contains 15 residues. This CDR3 is CASSFTGTATYEQYF. The CDR3, as DNA: TGTGCCAGCAGCTTTACCGGGACAGCGACCTACGAGCAGTACTTC.

The chain links TRBV9 to TRBJ2-3, with D possibly TRBD2 on 6 matching bases. Germline V gives CDR1 SGDLS, CDR2 YYNGEE. V dropped 2 bases and J dropped 3 bases, with 13 bases sitting between them. This CDR3 region has 15 residues. The CDR3 region has the DNA TGTGCCAGCAGCGTGGGGGGAGGACCAACAGATACGCAGTATTTT. Amino acids: CASSVGGGPTDTQYF.

The chain couples TRBV28 to TRBJ1-5; 8 nucleotides agree with TRBD1. Trimming cost V 5 bases and J 5 bases; bases outside gene matches: 8. The germline V gene encodes CDR1 MDHEN and CDR2 SYDVKM. CDR3 length equals 15 residues. Written as DNA, the CDR3 is TGTGCCAGCAGTGCGACAGGGGTACTCGATCAGCCCCAGCATTTT. It yields the protein CASSATGVLDQPQHF.

The rearrangement uses TRBV4-2 and TRBJ2-7; 7 nucleotides align to TRBD2. The CDR3 extends over 15 amino acids. V gave up 6 bases and J gave up 3 bases; unmatched junction bases: 11. Per the germline V gene, CDR1 is LGHNA and CDR2 is YNFKEQ. This CDR3 is CASSFTAGKYYEQYF. As DNA, the CDR3 is TGTGCCAGCAGTTTCACAGCGGGGAAATACTACGAGCAGTACTTC.

Regarding this clone: In the same sample, other DNA sequences code for this CDR3. The chain carries TRBV18 and TRBJ2-3; 7 nucleotides line up with TRBD1. V gave up 6 bases and J gave up 1 base; unmatched junction bases: 7. The CDR3 contains 15 residues. Germline V lookup: CDR1 KGHSH, CDR2 LQKENI. This CDR3 is CASSPGQVGTDTQYF. The DNA for the CDR3 is TGTGCCAGCTCCCCCGGACAGGTTGGCACAGATACGCAGTATTTT.

This chain joins TRBV19 and TRBJ1-5; D unclear. CDR3 size: 18 residues. V was trimmed by 1 base and J by 0 bases, leaving 16 bases between them. CDR1 and CDR2 (germline): LNHDA, SQIVND (reference sequence). CDR3 nucleotide sequence: TGTGCCAGTAGTATAGGAGGAATCTACCTTTATAGCAATCAGCCCCAGCATTTT. Its protein product is CASSIGGIYLYSNQPQHF.

As DNA, the CDR3 is TGTGCCAGCAGCACTTCTAGCGGGAGCTACGAGCAGTACTTC. The encoded protein is CASSTSSGSYEQYF. This chain uses TRBV9 with TRBJ2-7, with 10 bases fitting TRBD2. In germline, CDR1 is SGDLS, CDR2 YYNGEE. Losses at the gene ends were 4 bases for V and 3 bases for J; bases not matched to a gene: 4. The CDR3 contains 14 residues.